The TCR beta chain described here comes from a study of CD8+ T cells in alopecia areata. About the study: The authors grafted skin from roughly 6-12-month-old C3H/HeJ donors with spontaneous alopecia onto roughly 7-10-week-old female C3H/HeJ mice.

Extraction of RNA preceded its reverse transcription into cDNA, which served as the sequencing template. Generated by immunoSEQ multiplex PCR, the TCRdb table keeps only in-frame clones and is missing some. This sample comprises around 290,000 clones, none seen once only. Separation of pooled cutaneous lymph node cells was by sorting with CD4, CD8alpha, NKG2D, NKG2ACE and other markers. Regarding the study as a whole: Clonality in lesional scalp, especially alopecia totalis/universalis, exceeded that of normal scalp. Unlike in mice, where it was clearer, TCR sharing across patients was less clear, possibly HLA-related.

The CDR3 sequence is 13 residues long. The V and J ends lost 10 bases and 1 base, in that order; junction bases with no gene match: 6. Germline V gives CDR1 NSHNY, CDR2 SYGAGN. In its sample, this clone was seen a few times. Its antigen is currently unknown. The gene symbols are mouse symbols. The sequence runs out 4 residues before the end of the CDR3; the remainder is reconstructed from the germline J gene. This TCR was sampled from a C3H/HeJ mouse with alopecia areata. This line is of MHC haplotype H2-k. V usage is TRBV13-1 and J usage is TRBJ1-1; 8 bases are shared with TRBD1. Sequenced sample: CD4+ T cells sorted from a lymph node. The CDR3 reads CAVGTGRNTEVFF. The DNA read from the CDR3 is TGTGCCGTCGGGACAGGACGAAACACA.